Sequencing of this TCR beta chain was carried out in a study of blood T cell repertoires in COVID-19. For the study at large: The United States, Italy and Spain provided the acute and convalescent COVID-19 samples. T cells, B-cell-depleted T cells, or PBMCs supplied cDNA or gDNA.

The CDR3 covers 15 residues. Per germline, CDR1 SGHRS and CDR2 YFSETQ. V was pared by 0 bases and J by 2 bases, with 12 bases between. TCRdb's table, derived via immunoSEQ multiplex PCR, lists solely in-frame clones and lacks some. The top ten clones hold more than 1.5% of a sample with about 140,000 clones, about 86% of them seen once. The chain employs TRBV5-1 and TRBJ2-7, with a possible D match to TRBD1 (6 bases). This sequence originates from a woman aged 60-75 years with acute or convalescent COVID-19. Specimen: peripheral blood. The CDR3 DNA reads TGCGCCAGCAGCTTGGGGGGGCAGAATACCTACGAGCAGTACTTC. This gives the protein CASSLGGQNTYEQYF.